This T cell receptor beta chain was captured by sequencing in a study of Graves' ophthalmopathy and Graves' hyperthyroidism (dated by TCRdb to 2017 to 2018). Context from the whole study: Stable hyperthyroidism was defined as no progression to ophthalmopathy within 18 months of follow-up. TCR beta repertoire signatures were used to distinguish Graves' ophthalmopathy from Graves' hyperthyroidism and to predict progression to ophthalmopathy. In total, 135 blood samples were TCR-sequenced: around 42 ophthalmopathy, approximately 75 hyperthyroidism and approximately 17 hyperthyroidism-to-ophthalmopathy patients. To explore V-J signatures distinguishing ophthalmopathy from hyperthyroidism, a discovery set of roughly 98 patients (43 ophthalmopathy, roughly 56 stable hyperthyroidism) was enrolled. For independent validation, a separate cohort was made up of 18 to 20 hyperthyroidism patients plus 17 patients who later progressed from hyperthyroidism to ophthalmopathy. In roughly 6 hyperthyroidism patients, the T-cell repertoire of thyroid tissue was compared with the T-cell repertoire of blood. Following sample collection, hyperthyroidism patients were given methimazole at a starting dose of 30 mg daily, and ophthalmopathy patients were given high-dose intravenous methylprednisolone. What the authors observed across the whole study: Most of the expanded thyroid clonotypes with a frequency above 0.001 were also detected in blood, and it was suggested that the thyroid immune response may be reflected by blood repertoires. Sample size was not predetermined statistically, and investigators were not blinded to group allocation. In validation, the model predicted ophthalmopathy progression with 70.59% sensitivity and 72.22% specificity; 12 predicted patients were CT-confirmed with GO in a median of around 6 months. In cross-validation, the 13-signature model distinguished ophthalmopathy from stable hyperthyroidism with 85% to 90% sensitivity and around 81% specificity, and in the test set the corresponding values were around 78% and 73%.

TCR beta CDR3 regions were amplified from RNA transcripts for repertoire sequencing. The first round was an RT-PCR using HTBI primers with the Qiagen OneStep RT-PCR kit, and this first round was followed by a second-round multiplex PCR, then size selection and purification. Sequencing of the libraries was carried out on an Illumina HiSeq2000 in paired-end mode with 100 bp reads. In the paper's pipeline: SOAPnuke was used for read processing, and reads with adapters, uncalled bases, a mean Phred below 15, or no exact constant-primer or identifier match were discarded. COPE v1.2.5 was used to merge the high-quality paired reads. Each unique nucleotide sequence was defined as a clonotype, and clonotypes were aligned to IMGT TRB V, D and J references with MiTCR v1.1. The analysis was limited to V-J combinations with a frequency above 0.0001, which together covered more than 99% of repertoires. For each V-J combination, a TCR clonal expansion and chaos score was defined as the ratio of F50 clonal expansion to chaos observed in the TCRdist matrix. Welch's t-statistics and random forest were used to reduce features to about a dozen V-J combinations, which were fed into a naive Bayes classifier. The Morisita-Horn index was used to measure how similar the thyroid and blood repertoires were. TCRdb trimmed public reads at Q25 via fastp, called clones via MiXCR and kept in-frame beta chains. Rows are combined by CDR3 protein, so each entry shows the most common genes and DNA. These V and J calls are TCRdb output, not the study's own analysis. The sample records 450,000 to 600,000 distinct CDR3 sequences, under 45% of which are singletons. Less than 4.5% of the sample rests with the top ten.

In this sample, this clonotype turned up many times. Its antigen is not yet known. No much larger clonotype is one base removed from it; base qualities were not supplied. Hyperthyroidism patients were newly diagnosed, with disease duration under 2 months, and aged 18 to 65 years. Anyone with other autoimmune diseases, uncontrolled infections, pregnancy or lactation was excluded from the study. Clinical symptoms, serum thyroxine, TRAb, thyroid ultrasound and orbital computed tomography were used for diagnosis. Total RNA was extracted with Trizol reagent and quality-checked on an Agilent 2100 Bioanalyzer. The receptor comes from an adult man with Graves' hyperthyroidism. Material: peripheral blood or thyroid tissue (not recorded which).

In nucleotide form, the sequence is TGTGCCAGCAGCCAAGGAGGGATACGAACAAACTATGGCTACACCTTC. Translated, it gives CASSQGGIRTNYGYTF. The V and J genes are TRBV7-9 and TRBJ1-2; confidence is insufficient to name the D gene. The CDR3 has 16 amino acids, counting the end cysteine and phenylalanine. Left in the record is the CDR3 DNA by itself, 48 bases read in frame from the first base. Trimming takes 5 bases from V and 2 bases from J, and the germline ends sit 18 bases apart. Sequences SEHNR (CDR1) and FQNEAQ (CDR2) are obtained from the germline V gene (reference sequence).